This T cell receptor beta chain was captured by sequencing in a study of blood T cell repertoires in COVID-19. Germline lookup yields CDR1 MNHEY and CDR2 SMNVEV (reference sequence). Trimming removed 5 bases from V and 6 bases from J, with 11 bases in between. The length of the CDR3 is 13 residues. Sequencing used immunoSEQ multiplex PCR; TCRdb keeps in-frame clones, though not all of them. The sample includes 300,000 to 400,000 clones, 85% to 90% of them seen just once. This clonotype was obtained from a woman in her twenties or thirties with acute COVID-19. Sequenced sample: PBMCs or T cells enriched from blood (not recorded which). The chain employs TRBV27 and TRBJ1-5; D unresolved. CDR3 in DNA: TGTGCCAGCAGTCAAATCGGGGTTCAGCCCCAGCATTTT. Its translation is CASSQIGVQPQHF.